The 8 T cell receptor beta chains below all came from one sample that was sequenced in a study of blood T cells in healthy people across ages. Next came a second PCR, run for roughly 6 to 11 cycles, which used a sample-barcoded 5' primer along with a J-beta primer mix. TCRdb called the 5' RACE reads again in MiXCR, with one record for every CDR3 protein. The sample includes about 780,000 distinct CDR3 sequences, less than 60% of them seen just once. The sample comprised blood. The receptors stem from a man older than 75 in good health.

The chain recombines TRBV20-1 with TRBJ1-2, with D tentatively TRBD1 (5 bases). The ends were cut back, 6 bases at V and 7 bases at J, with 15 bases in the middle. The CDR3 sequence is 12 residues long. CDR1 and CDR2 from the germline V gene are DFQATT and SNEGSKA (reference sequence). For the CDR3, the DNA is TGCAGTGCCCCCGGGGGGACTGGTGGCTACACCTTC. Protein product: CSAPGGTGGYTF.

This clonotype was detected ten times or more. This chain links TRBV7-2 with TRBJ2-1; 7 positions agree with TRBD1. V was clipped by 5 bases and J by 12 bases; unmatched bases: 13. The CDR3 consists of 14 residues. The germline V gene has CDR1 SGHTA and CDR2 FQGNSA. The CDR3 region is CASSKGGSSYRQFF. In nucleotides, the CDR3 is TGTGCCAGCAGCAAAGGGGGCAGTTCGTATCGGCAGTTCTTC.

This clonotype was observed at least ten times. The V gene is TRBV20-1, the J gene TRBJ2-5, with D tentatively TRBD1 or TRBD2 (5 bases each). The CDR3 is made up of 13 amino acids. V was pared by 6 bases and J by 4 bases, with 15 bases between. Germline values: CDR1 DFQATT, CDR2 SNEGSKA (reference sequence). CDR3 residues: CSAGDPEGETQYF. The DNA of the CDR3 is TGCAGTGCCGGGGACCCTGAGGGAGAGACCCAGTACTTC.

This clonotype was detected a few times. CDR3 loop: CASGGGTSGRAYKQYF. The CDR3, as DNA: TGTGCCAGCGGTGGCGGGACTAGCGGGCGTGCCTACAAGCAGTACTTC. The chain joins TRBV2 to TRBJ2-4; 12 positions match TRBD2. Germline V gene sequence: CDR1 SNHLY, CDR2 FYNNEI. The ends lost 8 bases at V and 13 bases at J; junction bases unmatched: 18. The CDR3 length is 16 residues.

This clonotype has just a few counts. Written as DNA, the CDR3 is TGTGCCACCAGCAGTCTCCGGGACACTAGCACAGATACGCAGTATTTT. As protein: CATSSLRDTSTDTQYF. The chain has TRBV15 and TRBJ2-3; tentatively, D is TRBD1 (6 bases). The CDR3 loop spans 16 amino acids. Germline CDR1 LNHNV, CDR2 YYDKDF (reference sequence). Trimming took off 3 bases at V and 0 bases at J, with 13 bases between the two ends. Full variable domain (rest looked up from reference TRBV15 and TRBJ2-3): DAMVIQNPRYQVTQFGKPVTLSCSQTLNHNVMYWYQQKSSQAPKLLFHYYDKDFNNEADTPDNFQSRRPNTSFCFLDIRSPGLGDTAMYLCATSSLRDTSTDTQYFGPGTRLTVL.

Details on this clonotype: The junction departs from germline at one end; a sequencing error may be responsible. This chain joins TRBV29-1 and TRBJ2-7, with 8 bases identical to TRBD1. Germline values: CDR1 SQVTM, CDR2 ANQGSEA. The length of the CDR3 is 16 residues. CDR3 region: CSLETGLRQGSYEQYF. CDR3 nucleotide sequence: TGCAGCCTTGAAACTGGTCTGCGACAGGGGTCCTACGAGCAGTACTTC.

This clonotype has a count of ten or more. The J gene is TRBJ2-1, the V gene TRBV7-9, with D maybe TRBD2 (6 bases). Gene TRBJ2-7 matches the end of the DNA better, so the J call may be wrong. CDR3 size: 16 residues. The germline V gene has CDR1 SEHNR and CDR2 FQNEAQ (reference sequence). The CDR3 DNA sequence: TGTGCCAGCAGCACCTCAGCGGGTACCCCATACAATGAGCAGTACTTC. Translating gives CASSTSAGTPYNEQYF.

The J gene is TRBJ2-1, the V gene TRBV24-1, with a weak D call TRBD2 (6 bases). This CDR3 comprises 16 residues. Germline values: CDR1 KGHDR, CDR2 SFDVKD. Deletions cut 9 bases from V and 1 base from J, with 18 bases between. In DNA, the CDR3 is TGTGCCACCGCCGCGGGGTTCGTTGGGTCCTACAATGAGCAGTTCTTC. Protein product: CATAAGFVGSYNEQFF.